Listed below are T cell receptor beta chains from one sample, sequenced in a study of cytomegalovirus exposure and HLA in healthy donors. Assay used: immunoSEQ multiplex PCR; TCRdb lists only in-frame clones, some missing. Of 150,000 to 200,000 clones detected, approximately 80% appear once; the ten largest clones hold over 2%. The sample taken for sequencing was PBMCs. These receptor sequences come from a woman under 40 in good health and CMV-seronegative. The CDR3 runs from the conserved cysteine through the conserved F or W. Fields, in order: V gene, J gene, D gene, clone size, CDR3 protein, CDR3 DNA. A D gene is named only where the DNA matches it firmly. Some rows have no size entry. The others give once, few or many, or a class for an expanded clone.

TRBV18,TRBJ2-2,.,few,CASSPGRRSQGGELFF,TGTGCCAGCTCACCGGGCAGGCGTTCGCAAGGCGGGGAGCTGTTTTTT
TRBV7-8,TRBJ1-4,TRBD1,.,CASSLGPTGQGLEKLFF,TGTGCCAGCAGCTTAGGACCAACGGGACAGGGTTTGGAAAAACTGTTTTTT
TRBV29-1,TRBJ1-1,TRBD1,.,CSVDALLNRGRRTEAFF,TGCAGCGTTGATGCCCTTCTAAACAGGGGCCGTAGAACTGAAGCTTTCTTT
TRBV5-1,TRBJ2-7,TRBD1,.,CASSSSGQGEEQYF,TGCGCCAGCAGCTCGTCGGGACAGGGGGAAGAGCAGTACTTC
TRBV4-1,TRBJ2-7,TRBD2,.,CASSQASSGGDSYEQYF,TGCGCCAGCAGCCAGGCCTCGAGCGGGGGAGACTCCTACGAGCAGTACTTC
TRBV7-2,TRBJ2-5,TRBD2,few,CASSTGTSGSIETQYF,TGTGCCAGCAGCACCGGGACTAGCGGGAGTATTGAGACCCAGTACTTC
TRBV28,TRBJ1-1,.,.,CASSLFRGVTEAFF,TGTGCCAGCAGTTTATTTAGGGGTGTCACTGAAGCTTTCTTT
TRBV6-1,TRBJ1-5,.,.,CASSDGGQPQHF,TGTGCCAGCAGTGACGGGGGTCAGCCCCAGCATTTT
TRBV10-1,TRBJ2-4,TRBD1,.,CASSPGQGNIQYF,TGCGCCAGCAGCCCGGGACAGGGGAACATTCAGTACTTC
TRBV29-1,TRBJ2-7,TRBD2,.,CSVAAGRSEQYF,TGCAGCGTTGCAGCGGGGAGGAGCGAGCAGTACTTC
TRBV7-2,TRBJ2-2,.,.,CASSLSQGGELFF,TGTGCCAGCAGCTTATCACAGGGCGGGGAGCTGTTTTTT
TRBV2,TRBJ2-7,.,.,CASRNTFLRYEQYF,TGTGCCAGCAGGAATACATTCTTACGTTACGAGCAGTACTTC
TRBV10-1,TRBJ1-6,TRBD1,.,CASSVDRDSPLHF,TGCGCCAGCAGTGTGGACAGGGATTCACCCCTCCACTTT
TRBV7-9,TRBJ1-1,.,.,CASSRGGNTEAFF,TGTGCCAGCAGCCGGGGAGGGAACACTGAAGCTTTCTTT
TRBV6-5,TRBJ2-7,TRBD1,.,CASSHGRGSYEQYF,TGTGCCAGCAGCCATGGCAGGGGGTCCTACGAGCAGTACTTC
TRBV28,TRBJ2-7,.,.,CTSSPAYEQYF,TGTACCAGCAGTCCTGCCTACGAGCAGTACTTC
TRBV7-2,TRBJ2-7,TRBD1,.,CASSLRGTGAYEQYF,TGTGCCAGCAGCTTACGCGGGACAGGCGCCTACGAGCAGTACTTC
TRBV6-1,TRBJ2-4,.,.,CASSERVFPKNIQYF,TGTGCCAGCAGTGAACGCGTTTTTCCCAAAAACATTCAGTACTTC
TRBV28,TRBJ1-1,.,.,CASTNDMNTEAFF,TGTGCCAGCACCAACGACATGAACACTGAAGCTTTCTTT
TRBV20-1,TRBJ2-7,.,.,CSPMRAREQYF,TGCAGTCCGATGCGGGCGAGGGAGCAGTACTTC
TRBV6-4,TRBJ2-1,.,.,CASSRVWGSGNEQFF,TGTGCCAGCAGTCGCGTTTGGGGCTCTGGGAATGAGCAGTTCTTC
TRBV27,TRBJ2-7,.,.,CASSPRGGVYEQYF,TGTGCCAGCAGTCCTAGAGGCGGGGTCTACGAGCAGTACTTC
TRBV11-2,TRBJ1-1,TRBD1,.,CASSLGQGSFAFF,TGTGCCAGCAGCCTCGGACAGGGGAGCTTTGCTTTCTTT
TRBV5-1,TRBJ2-2,.,.,CASSLRFPGELFF,TGCGCCAGCAGCCTCCGGTTCCCCGGGGAGCTGTTTTTT
TRBV2,TRBJ2-7,.,.,CASSDGIHEQYF,TGTGCCAGCAGTGACGGGATCCACGAGCAGTACTTC
TRBV10-3,TRBJ2-7,TRBD1,once,CAISERDRSEQYF,TGTGCCATCAGTGAGCGGGACAGGAGCGAGCAGTACTTC
TRBV7-9,TRBJ2-7,.,.,CASSLEGAALYEQYF,TGTGCCAGCAGCTTAGAAGGGGCAGCCCTTTACGAGCAGTACTTC
TRBV7-9,TRBJ1-1,.,.,CSSKAVMNTEAFF,TGTTCCAGCAAGGCGGTAATGAACACTGAAGCTTTCTTT
TRBV2,TRBJ2-7,TRBD1,.,CASSTDRGETYEQYF,TGTGCCAGCAGTACCGACAGGGGGGAGACCTACGAGCAGTACTTC
TRBV19,TRBJ2-1,TRBD2,.,CASSRETSGTYNEQFF,TGTGCCAGTAGTAGGGAAACTAGCGGGACCTACAATGAGCAGTTCTTC
TRBV7-9,TRBJ2-7,.,few,CASSYDLARYEQYF,TGTGCCAGCAGCTACGACCTAGCCCGCTACGAGCAGTACTTC
TRBV5-4,TRBJ1-1,TRBD1,.,CASRGEYGTGDIEAFF,TGTGCCAGCAGAGGGGAGTATGGGACAGGGGACATTGAAGCTTTCTTT